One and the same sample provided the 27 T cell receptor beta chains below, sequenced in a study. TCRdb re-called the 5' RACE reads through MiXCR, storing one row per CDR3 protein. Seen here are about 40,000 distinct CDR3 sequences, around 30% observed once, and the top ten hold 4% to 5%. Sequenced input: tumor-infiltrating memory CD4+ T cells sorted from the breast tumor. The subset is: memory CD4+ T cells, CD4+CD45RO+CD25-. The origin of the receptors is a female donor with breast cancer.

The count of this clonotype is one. CDR3 coding DNA: TGTGCCAGCAGTAAAAGCGGGAGTGGGTACAATGAGCAGTTCTTC. The encoded protein is CASSKSGSGYNEQFF. The chain uses TRBV9 and TRBJ2-1, with 8 bases that match TRBD2. The CDR3 length is 15 residues. Germline V gene sequence: CDR1 SGDLS, CDR2 YYNGEE. V trimming: 5 bases; J trimming: 4 bases; junction bases outside the gene matches: 8.

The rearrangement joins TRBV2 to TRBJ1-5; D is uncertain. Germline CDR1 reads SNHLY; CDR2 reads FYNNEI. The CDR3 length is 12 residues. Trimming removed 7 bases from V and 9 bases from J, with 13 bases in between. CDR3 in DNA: TGTGCCAGCACCGACGGCGGGCCGCCCCAGCATTTT. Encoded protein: CASTDGGPPQHF.

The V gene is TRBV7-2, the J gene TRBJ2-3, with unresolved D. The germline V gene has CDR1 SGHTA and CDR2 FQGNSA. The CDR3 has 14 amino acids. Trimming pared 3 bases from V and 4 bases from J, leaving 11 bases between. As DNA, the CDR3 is TGTGCCAGCAGCTTTTCGCCGAGACCAGATACGCAGTATTTT. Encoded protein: CASSFSPRPDTQYF.

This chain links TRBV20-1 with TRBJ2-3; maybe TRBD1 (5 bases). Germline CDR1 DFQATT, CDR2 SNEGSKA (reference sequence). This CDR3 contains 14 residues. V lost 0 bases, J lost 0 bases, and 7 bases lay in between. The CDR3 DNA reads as TGCAGTGCTAGAGAGGGGCAGAGCACAGATACGCAGTATTTT. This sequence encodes CSAREGQSTDTQYF.

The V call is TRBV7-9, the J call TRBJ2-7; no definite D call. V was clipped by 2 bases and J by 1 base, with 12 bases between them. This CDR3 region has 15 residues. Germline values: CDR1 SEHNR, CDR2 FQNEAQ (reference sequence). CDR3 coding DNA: TGTGCCAGCAGCTTATCTCCGGACGGTTCCTACGAGCAGTACTTC. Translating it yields CASSLSPDGSYEQYF. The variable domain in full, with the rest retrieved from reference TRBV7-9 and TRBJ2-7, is DTGVSQNPRHKITKRGQNVTFRCDPISEHNRLYWYRQTLGQGPEFLTYFQNEAQLEKSRLLSDRFSAERPKGSFSTLEIQRTEQGDSAMYLCASSLSPDGSYEQYFGPGTRLTVT.

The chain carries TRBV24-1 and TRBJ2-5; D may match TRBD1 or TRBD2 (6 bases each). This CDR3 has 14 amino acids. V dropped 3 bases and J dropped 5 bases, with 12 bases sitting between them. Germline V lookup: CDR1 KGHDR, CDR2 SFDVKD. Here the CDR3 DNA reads TGTGCCACCAGTGATCGGGGGCTAGGTGAGACCCAGTACTTC. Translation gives CATSDRGLGETQYF.

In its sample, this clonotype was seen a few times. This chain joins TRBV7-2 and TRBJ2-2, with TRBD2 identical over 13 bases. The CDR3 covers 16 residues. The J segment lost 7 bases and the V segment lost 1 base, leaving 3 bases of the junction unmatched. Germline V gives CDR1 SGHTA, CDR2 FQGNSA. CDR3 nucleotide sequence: TGTGCCAGCAGCTTAGGGGGACTAGCGGGACACGGGGAGCTGTTTTTT. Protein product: CASSLGGLAGHGELFF.

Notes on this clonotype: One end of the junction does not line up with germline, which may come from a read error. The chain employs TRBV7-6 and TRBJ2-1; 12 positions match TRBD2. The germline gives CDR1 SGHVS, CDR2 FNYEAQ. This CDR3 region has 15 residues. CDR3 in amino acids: CASSPWTSGKNEQLF. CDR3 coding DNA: TGTGCCAGCAGCCCCTGGACTAGCGGGAAAAATGAGCAGCTCTTC.

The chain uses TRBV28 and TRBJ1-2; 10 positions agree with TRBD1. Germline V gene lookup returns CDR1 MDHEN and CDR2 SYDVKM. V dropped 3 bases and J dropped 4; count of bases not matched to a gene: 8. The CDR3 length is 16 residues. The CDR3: CASSFLGQGIIYGYTF. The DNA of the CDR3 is TGTGCCAGCAGTTTTCTGGGACAGGGGATCATCTATGGCTACACCTTC.

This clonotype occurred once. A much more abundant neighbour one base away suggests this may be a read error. In DNA form, the CDR3 reads TGTGCCAGCAGCCCTAGGGTTGGCTCCTATGATTCACCCCTCCACTTT. Translated, it gives CASSPRVGSYDSPLHF. The rearrangement uses TRBV9 and TRBJ1-6; no clear D gene. The CDR3 contains 16 residues. Germline V gene data show CDR1 as SGDLS and CDR2 as YYNGEE.

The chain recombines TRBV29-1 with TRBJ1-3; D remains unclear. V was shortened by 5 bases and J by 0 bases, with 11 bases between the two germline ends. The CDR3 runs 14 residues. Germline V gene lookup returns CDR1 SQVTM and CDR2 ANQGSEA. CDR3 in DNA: TGCAGCGTTATTGACCGCAACTCTGGAAACACCATATATTTT. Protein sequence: CSVIDRNSGNTIYF. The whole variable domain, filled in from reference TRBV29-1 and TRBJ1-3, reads SAVISQKPSRDICQRGTSLTIQCQVDSQVTMMFWYRQQPGQSLTLIATANQGSEATYESGFVIDKFPISRPNLTFSTLTVSNMSPEDSSIYLCSVIDRNSGNTIYFGEGSWLTVV.

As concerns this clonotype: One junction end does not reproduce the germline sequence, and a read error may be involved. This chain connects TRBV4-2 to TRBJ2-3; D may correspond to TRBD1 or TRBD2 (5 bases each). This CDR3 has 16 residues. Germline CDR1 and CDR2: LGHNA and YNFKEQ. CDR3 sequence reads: CASSQVLGAFSDTQYF. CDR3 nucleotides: TGCGCCAGCAGCCAAGTTCTCGGGGCATTCTCAGATACGCAGTATTTT.

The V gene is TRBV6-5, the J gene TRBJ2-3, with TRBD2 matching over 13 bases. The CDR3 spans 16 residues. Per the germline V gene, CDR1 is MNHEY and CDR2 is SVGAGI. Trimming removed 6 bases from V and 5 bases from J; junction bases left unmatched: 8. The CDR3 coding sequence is TGTGCCAGCAGGGGGACTAGCGGGGTCTATGGAGATACGCAGTATTTT. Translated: CASRGTSGVYGDTQYF.

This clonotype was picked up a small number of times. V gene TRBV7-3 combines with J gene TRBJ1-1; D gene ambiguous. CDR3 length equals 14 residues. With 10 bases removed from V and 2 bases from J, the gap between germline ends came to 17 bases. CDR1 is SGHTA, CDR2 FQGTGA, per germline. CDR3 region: CATKVDGLNTEAFF. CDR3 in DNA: TGTGCCACTAAAGTGGACGGATTAAACACTGAAGCTTTCTTT.

The CDR3 loop reads CASRRDRETTEAFF. CDR3 nucleotides: TGTGCCAGCAGACGGGACAGGGAAACCACTGAAGCTTTCTTT. V usage is TRBV12-3 or TRBV12-4 and J usage is TRBJ1-1; 9 bases line up with TRBD1. The CDR3 extends over 14 amino acids. Trimming cost V 6 bases and J 4 bases; bases outside gene matches: 6.

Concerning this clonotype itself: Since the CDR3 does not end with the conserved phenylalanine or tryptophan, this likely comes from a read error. The CDR3 nucleotides are TGTGCCAGTACCACTAGCGGTCACAATGAGCAGTTCTCC. It specifies CASTTSGHNEQFS. The V and J genes are TRBV6-1 and TRBJ2-1; TRBD2 agrees at 8 bases. The J segment lost 5 bases and the V segment lost 9 bases, leaving 6 bases of the junction unmatched. Germline loops: CDR1 MNHNS, CDR2 SASEGT. The CDR3 runs to 13 residues.

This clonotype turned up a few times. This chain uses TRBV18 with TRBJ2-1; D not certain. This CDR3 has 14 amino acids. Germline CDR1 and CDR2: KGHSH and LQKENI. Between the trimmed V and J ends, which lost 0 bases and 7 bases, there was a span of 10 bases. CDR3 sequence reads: CASSPPTSVNEQFF. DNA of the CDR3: TGTGCCAGCTCACCACCGACGAGCGTGAATGAGCAGTTCTTC. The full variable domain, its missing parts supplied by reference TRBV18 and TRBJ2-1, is NAGVMQNPRHLVRRRGQEARLRCSPMKGHSHVYWYRQLPEEGLKFMVYLQKENIIDESGMPKERFSAEFPKEGPSILRIQQVVRGDSAAYFCASSPPTSVNEQFFGPGTRLTVL.

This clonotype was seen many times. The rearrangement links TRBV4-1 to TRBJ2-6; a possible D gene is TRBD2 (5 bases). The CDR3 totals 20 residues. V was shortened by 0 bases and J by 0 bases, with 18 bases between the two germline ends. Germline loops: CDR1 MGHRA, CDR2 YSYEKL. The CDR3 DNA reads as TGCGCCAGCAGCCAAGAAGGAGGTTACAAACACATCTCTGGGGCCAACGTCCTGACTTTC. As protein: CASSQEGGYKHISGANVLTF.

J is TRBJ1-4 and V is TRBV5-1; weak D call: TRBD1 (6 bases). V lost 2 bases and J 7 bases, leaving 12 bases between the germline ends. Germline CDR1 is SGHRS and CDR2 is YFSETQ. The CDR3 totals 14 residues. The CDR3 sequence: CASSLTGPGEKLFF. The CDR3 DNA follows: TGCGCCAGCAGCTTAACAGGGCCGGGTGAAAAACTGTTTTTT. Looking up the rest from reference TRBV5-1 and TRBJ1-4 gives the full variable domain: KAGVTQTPRYLIKTRGQQVTLSCSPISGHRSVSWYQQTPGQGLQFLFEYFSETQRNKGNFPGRFSGRQFSNSRSEMNVSTLELGDSALYLCASSLTGPGEKLFFGSGTQLSVL.

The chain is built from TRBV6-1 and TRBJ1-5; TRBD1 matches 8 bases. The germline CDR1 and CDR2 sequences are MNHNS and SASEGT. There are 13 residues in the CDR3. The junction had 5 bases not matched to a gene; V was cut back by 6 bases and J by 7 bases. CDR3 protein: CASSKDRGQPQHF. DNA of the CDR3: TGTGCCAGCAGCAAAGACAGGGGCCAGCCCCAGCATTTT.

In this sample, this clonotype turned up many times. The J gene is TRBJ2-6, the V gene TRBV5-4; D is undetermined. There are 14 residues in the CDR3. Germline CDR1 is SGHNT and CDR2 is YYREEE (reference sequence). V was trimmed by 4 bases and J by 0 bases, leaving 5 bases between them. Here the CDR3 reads CASSLSSGANVLTF. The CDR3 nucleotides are TGTGCCAGCAGCCTAAGCTCTGGGGCCAACGTCCTGACTTTC.

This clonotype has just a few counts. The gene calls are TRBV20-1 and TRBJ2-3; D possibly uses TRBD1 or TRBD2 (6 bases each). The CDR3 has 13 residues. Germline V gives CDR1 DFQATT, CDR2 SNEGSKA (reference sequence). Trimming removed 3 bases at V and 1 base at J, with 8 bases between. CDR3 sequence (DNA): TGCAGTGCTAGGGGGGGCGGCACAGATACGCAGTATTTT. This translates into CSARGGGTDTQYF.

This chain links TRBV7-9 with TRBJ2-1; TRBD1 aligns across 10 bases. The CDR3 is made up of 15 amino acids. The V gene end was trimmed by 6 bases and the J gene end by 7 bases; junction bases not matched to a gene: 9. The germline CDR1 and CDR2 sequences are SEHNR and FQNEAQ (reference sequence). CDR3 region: CASSLSGTGVNEQFF. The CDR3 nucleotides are TGTGCCAGCAGTTTATCCGGGACAGGGGTTAATGAGCAGTTCTTC.

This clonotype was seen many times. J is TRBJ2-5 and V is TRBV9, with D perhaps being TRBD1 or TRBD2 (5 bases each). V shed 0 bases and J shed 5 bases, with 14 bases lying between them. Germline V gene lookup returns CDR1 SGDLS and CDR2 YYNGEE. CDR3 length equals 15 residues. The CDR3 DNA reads TGTGCCAGCAGCGTAGGCCGGGGCGCAGGGGAGACCCAGTACTTC. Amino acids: CASSVGRGAGETQYF.

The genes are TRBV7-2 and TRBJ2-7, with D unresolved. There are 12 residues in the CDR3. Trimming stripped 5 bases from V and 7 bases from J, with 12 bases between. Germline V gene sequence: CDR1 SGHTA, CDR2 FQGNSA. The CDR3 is CASSAQQKEQYF. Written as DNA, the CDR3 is TGTGCCAGCAGCGCCCAGCAAAAGGAGCAGTACTTC.

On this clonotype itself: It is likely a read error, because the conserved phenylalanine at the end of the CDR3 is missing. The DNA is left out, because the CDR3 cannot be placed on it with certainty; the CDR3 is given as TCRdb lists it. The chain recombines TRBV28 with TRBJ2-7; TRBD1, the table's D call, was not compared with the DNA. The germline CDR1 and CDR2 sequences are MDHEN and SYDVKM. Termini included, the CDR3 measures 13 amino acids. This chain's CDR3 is CASSERGTLGPDL.

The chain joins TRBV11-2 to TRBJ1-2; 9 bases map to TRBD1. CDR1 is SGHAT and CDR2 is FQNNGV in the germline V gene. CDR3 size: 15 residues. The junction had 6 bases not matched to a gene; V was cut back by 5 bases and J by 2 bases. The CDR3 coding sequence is TGTGCCAGCAGCCCGGGACAGGGAACCAACTATGGCTACACCTTC. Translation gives CASSPGQGTNYGYTF.